Shown below are 9 T cell receptor beta chains from a single sample sequenced in a study of vaccination effects on CD4 cells after COVID-19. Here immunoSEQ multiplex PCR was the method, and the copy in TCRdb shows in-frame clones only, minus some. The table records around 45,000 clones, roughly four fifths of them present only once. These receptors' antigens are unknown. Using viral peptide pools, the ViraFEST assay grew out antigen-specific CD4+ T cells prior to sequencing. When around 9 days of culture had elapsed, CD4+ T cells were isolated. Vaccinated participants had no history of SARS-CoV-2 infection and tested negative for nucleocapsid antibodies. Sequencing used CD4+ T cells from PBMCs cultured with SARS-CoV-2 spike peptides, obtained before COVID-19 vaccination. The receptors were sampled from a human donor who received a COVID-19 vaccine.

The chain recombines TRBV6-6 with TRBJ1-2, with unresolved D. This CDR3 has 11 amino acids. Germline V lookup: CDR1 MNHNY, CDR2 SVGAGI (reference sequence). Trimming cost V 9 bases and J 3 bases, with 8 bases left between them. DNA of the CDR3: TGTGCCAGTTTGTGGGACTATGGCTACACCTTC. Amino acid sequence: CASLWDYGYTF.

The V call is TRBV2, the J call TRBJ2-2, with 7 positions matching TRBD2. CDR3 length: 18 residues. CDR1 and CDR2 from the germline V gene are SNHLY and FYNNEI. V shed 6 bases, J shed 1 base, and the junction held 14 bases outside the gene matches. CDR3 in amino acids: CASRGMGLPPVNTGELFF. For the CDR3, the DNA is TGTGCCAGCAGGGGAATGGGACTACCCCCCGTGAACACCGGGGAGCTGTTTTTT.

V and J are TRBV6-1 and TRBJ2-7; 8 positions match TRBD1. The CDR3 runs 14 residues. Germline-derived CDR1 and CDR2 are MNHNS and SASEGT. V was pared by 3 bases and J by 4 bases, with 5 bases of the junction left unmatched. The CDR3 loop reads CASSERGQGYEQYV. CDR3 bases: TGTGCCAGCAGTGAGAGAGGACAGGGTTACGAGCAGTACGTC.

V is TRBV6-5 and J is TRBJ2-1; D gene unclear. CDR3 length: 14 residues. The V gene's germline CDR1 is MNHEY and CDR2 SVGAGI. V was pared by 8 bases and J by 0 bases, with 11 bases between. The CDR3, as DNA: TGTGCCAGCGTGGCGGTGAGCTCCTACAATGAGCAGTTCTTC. Amino acid sequence: CASVAVSSYNEQFF.

The chain is built from TRBV19 and TRBJ1-6; D is unresolved. V was trimmed by 5 bases and J by 0 bases, leaving 11 bases between them. Germline V lookup: CDR1 LNHDA, CDR2 SQIVND (reference sequence). The CDR3 has 16 amino acids. As DNA, the CDR3 is TGTGCCAGTAGTTGGGTGTTTGGCTCCTATAATTCACCCCTCCACTTT. It translates to CASSWVFGSYNSPLHF.

The chain recombines TRBV5-1 with TRBJ2-2; D is unresolved. The CDR3 totals 11 residues. V was pared by 4 bases and J by 7 bases, with 5 bases between. The germline V gene encodes CDR1 SGHRS and CDR2 YFSETQ. CDR3 loop: CASSINGELFF. Here the CDR3 DNA reads TGCGCCAGCAGCATAAACGGGGAGCTGTTTTTT.

CDR3 sequence (DNA): TGTGCCAGCACAAGGTTTGACACCGGGGAGCTGTTTTTT. Translated: CASTRFDTGELFF. The chain joins TRBV6-5 to TRBJ2-2, with D hard to call. The CDR3 has 13 amino acids. The ends were cut back, 7 bases at V and 3 bases at J, with 9 bases in the middle. Germline V gives CDR1 MNHEY, CDR2 SVGAGI.

This clone appeared a few times. This sequence joins TRBV19 and TRBJ1-2, with D tentatively TRBD1 (5 bases). The CDR3 has 13 residues. The germline V and J ends were trimmed by 2 bases and 4 bases, with 8 bases remaining between them. Germline lookup yields CDR1 LNHDA and CDR2 SQIVND (reference sequence). The CDR3 nucleotides are TGTGCCAGTAGTATAAATCAGGGCTATGGCTACACCTTC. Amino acid sequence: CASSINQGYGYTF.

This clone has just a few counts. The V gene is TRBV5-4, the J gene TRBJ1-5; a possible D gene is TRBD1 (5 bases). This CDR3 contains 15 residues. Germline V CDR1 and CDR2: SGHNT, YYREEE (reference sequence). The ends were cut back, 3 bases at V and 1 base at J, with 11 bases in the middle. CDR3 residues: CASSYKDKSNQPQHF. DNA of the CDR3: TGTGCCAGCAGCTACAAGGACAAGAGCAATCAGCCCCAGCATTTT.